Listed here are 6 T cell receptor beta chains from one sample, sequenced in a study of post-analysis software for immune sequencing data. These receptors have no identified antigens. Every TCR beta cDNA library bore unique molecular identifiers. MiXCR, run by TCRdb on the PCR reads, gives a single entry per CDR3 protein. The table has hundreds of thousands of distinct CDR3 sequences, approximately 53% seen once. Overall study results and limits: In patients, roughly five TRBV segments were more frequent than in controls, with TRBV5-6, TRBV5-1 and TRBV20-1 among them.

Sequencing input: blood. The receptor source for this set is a girl between 10 and 17 years old with multiple sclerosis.

This chain uses TRBV24-1 with TRBJ1-5; D ambiguous. Germline-derived CDR1 and CDR2 are KGHDR and SFDVKD. V gave up 3 bases and J gave up 3 bases, with 8 bases separating them. The CDR3 has 14 amino acids. CDR3 sequence reads: CATSDGGVNQPQHF. The DNA for the CDR3 is TGTGCCACCAGTGATGGAGGAGTCAATCAGCCCCAGCATTTT.

This chain connects TRBV5-6 to TRBJ2-7; 9 positions match TRBD2. The CDR3 length is 14 residues. The germline gives CDR1 SGHDT, CDR2 YYEEEE. Trimming removed 2 bases from V and 4 bases from J; junction bases left unmatched: 4. In DNA form, the CDR3 reads TGTGCCAGCAGCTTTAGCGGGAGCGATTACGAGCAGTACTTC. Amino acids: CASSFSGSDYEQYF.

This rearrangement joins TRBV6-5 to TRBJ2-3; D gene unclear. CDR1 MNHEY and CDR2 SVGAGI come from the germline V gene. The CDR3 is 14 residues long. V gave up 1 base and J gave up 1 base, with 6 bases separating them. The CDR3 bases are TGTGCCAGCAGTTACTTGGCCCGCACAGATACGCAGTATTTT. It translates to CASSYLARTDTQYF.

This clonotype has more than one count but fewer than ten. The V call is TRBV29-1, the J call TRBJ1-1; the match to TRBD1 covers 12 bases. Germline V gene data show CDR1 as SQVTM and CDR2 as ANQGSEA. The trim removed 6 bases at V and 5 bases at J, leaving 4 bases unmatched. The CDR3 sequence is 13 residues long. CDR3 DNA sequence: TGCAGCGTGGGACAGGGGGCGCATACTGAAGCTTTCTTT. This sequence encodes CSVGQGAHTEAFF.

The chain carries TRBV14 and TRBJ2-7; 8 bases match TRBD2. The DNA end lines up better with TRBJ2-5; the J call may be wrong. Germline V gives CDR1 SGHDN, CDR2 FVKESK. The CDR3 loop spans 16 amino acids. The DNA of the CDR3 is TGTGCCAGCAGCCAAAGAACGGGACTAGTGGGAGAGACCCAGTACTTC. Its protein is CASSQRTGLVGETQYF.

The V gene is TRBV7-9, the J gene TRBJ1-2; no reliable D call. This CDR3 is 12 amino acids long. The V and J ends lost 1 base and 4 bases respectively, with 4 bases between them. Germline CDR1 and CDR2: SEHNR and FQNEAQ (reference sequence). CDR3 region: CASSLEIYGYTF. In DNA, the CDR3 is TGTGCCAGCAGCTTAGAGATCTATGGCTACACCTTC.